This T cell receptor (beta chain) was captured in a study of vaccination and CD4 T cells after COVID-19. Study summary: Convalescent patients were SARS-CoV-2 positive by nasal swab PCR; several mild, one severe. Cultures acting as controls obtained a CEFX pool, an HIV-1 Nef pool, or no peptide.

Notes on the study in general: The study sampled relatively few convalescent patients and omitted early post-infection timepoints.

CDR3 length equals 12 residues. Germline CDR1 reads SEHNR; CDR2 reads FQNEAQ (reference sequence). V gave up 4 bases and J gave up 4 bases, with 5 bases separating them. Treatment reported: roughly 10-day PBMC culture with coronavirus spike peptide pools or control peptides (ViraFEST assay). Every well contained over 1.5 million PBMCs, which were grown with about 10 IU/ml IL-2 and approximately 9.9 ug/ml peptide pools. This clonotype turned up a few times. Antigen specificity is unknown. The Oncomine TCR Beta short-read assay sequenced DNA from cultured CD4+ T cells. Each CDR3 protein gets one entry after TCRdb re-called the PCR reads with MiXCR. The repertoire holds over 15,000 distinct CDR3 sequences, around half seen once, with roughly 10% in the top ten.

The sequence was obtained from a human donor who had recovered from COVID-19. The J gene is TRBJ1-5, the V gene TRBV7-9; D ambiguous. This sample comprised CD4+ T cells from blood, cultured in vitro, obtained before SARS-CoV-2 vaccination. CDR3 in DNA: TGTGCCAGCAGCTCGGGAAATCAGCCCCAGCATTTT. It yields the protein CASSSGNQPQHF.